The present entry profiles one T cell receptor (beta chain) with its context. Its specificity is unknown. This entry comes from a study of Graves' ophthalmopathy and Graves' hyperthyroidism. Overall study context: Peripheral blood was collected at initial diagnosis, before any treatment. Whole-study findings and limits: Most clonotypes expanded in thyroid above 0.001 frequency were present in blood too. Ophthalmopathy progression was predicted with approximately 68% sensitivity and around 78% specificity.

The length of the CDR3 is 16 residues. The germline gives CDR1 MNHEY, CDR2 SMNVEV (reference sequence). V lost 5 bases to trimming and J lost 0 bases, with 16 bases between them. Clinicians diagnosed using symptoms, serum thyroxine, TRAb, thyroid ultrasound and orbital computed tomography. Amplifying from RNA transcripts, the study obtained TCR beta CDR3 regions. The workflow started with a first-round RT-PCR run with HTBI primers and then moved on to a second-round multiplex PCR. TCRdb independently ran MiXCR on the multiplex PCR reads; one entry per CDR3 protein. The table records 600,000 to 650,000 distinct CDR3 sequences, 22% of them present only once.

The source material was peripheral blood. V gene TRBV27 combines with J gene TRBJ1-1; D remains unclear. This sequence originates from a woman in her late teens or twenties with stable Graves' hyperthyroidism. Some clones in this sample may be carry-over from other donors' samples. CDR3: CASSARTRGVNTEAFF. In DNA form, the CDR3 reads TGTGCCAGCAGTGCCCGTACCCGGGGAGTGAACACTGAAGCTTTCTTT.